The source of this TCR beta chain is a study of blood T cell repertoires in COVID-19. Repertoires were generated with immunoSEQ multiplex PCR, while TCRdb's copy carries only in-frame clones and drops some. The sample records over 250,000 clones, roughly 86% being singletons. V shed 6 bases and J 1 base; nucleotides not matched to a gene: 5. Per the germline V gene, CDR1 is MRHNA and CDR2 is SNTAGT. CDR3 length: 15 residues. J is TRBJ2-3 and V is TRBV6-4; 9 bases line up with TRBD2. What was sequenced was peripheral blood. The clonotype comes from a woman in her forties or fifties with acute or convalescent COVID-19. The CDR3 DNA reads TGTGCCAGCAGCTTAGCGGGAGATGGCACAGATACGCAGTATTTT. Protein: CASSLAGDGTDTQYF.